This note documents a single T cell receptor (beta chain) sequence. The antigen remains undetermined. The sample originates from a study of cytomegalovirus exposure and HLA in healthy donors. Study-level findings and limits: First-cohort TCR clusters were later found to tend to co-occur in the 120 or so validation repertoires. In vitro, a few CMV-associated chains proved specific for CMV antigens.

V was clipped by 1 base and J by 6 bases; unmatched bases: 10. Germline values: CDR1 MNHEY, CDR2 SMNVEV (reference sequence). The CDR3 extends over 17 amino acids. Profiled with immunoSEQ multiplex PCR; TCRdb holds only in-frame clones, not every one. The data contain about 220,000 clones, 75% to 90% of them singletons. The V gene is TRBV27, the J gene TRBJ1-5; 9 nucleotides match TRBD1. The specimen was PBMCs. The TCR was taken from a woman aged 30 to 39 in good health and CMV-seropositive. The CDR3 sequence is CASSLWWPGQGRQPQHF. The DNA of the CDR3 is TGTGCCAGCAGTTTATGGTGGCCCGGACAGGGGCGTCAGCCCCAGCATTTT.